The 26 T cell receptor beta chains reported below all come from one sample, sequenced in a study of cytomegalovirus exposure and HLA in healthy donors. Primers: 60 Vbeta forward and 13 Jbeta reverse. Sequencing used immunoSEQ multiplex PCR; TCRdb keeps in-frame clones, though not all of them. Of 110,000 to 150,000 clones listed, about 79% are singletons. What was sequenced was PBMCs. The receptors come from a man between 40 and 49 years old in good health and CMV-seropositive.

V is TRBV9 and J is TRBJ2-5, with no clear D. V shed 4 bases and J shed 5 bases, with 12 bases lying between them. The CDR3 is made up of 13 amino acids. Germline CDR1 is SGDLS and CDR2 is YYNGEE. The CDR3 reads CASSLGTDETQYF. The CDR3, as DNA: TGTGCCAGCAGCCTCGGAACAGATGAGACCCAGTACTTC.

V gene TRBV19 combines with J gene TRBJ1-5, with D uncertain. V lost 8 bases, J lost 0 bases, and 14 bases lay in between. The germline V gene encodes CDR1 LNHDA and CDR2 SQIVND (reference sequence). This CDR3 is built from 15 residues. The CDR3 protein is CASGPTTYSNQPQHF. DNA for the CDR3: TGTGCCAGTGGTCCCACCACATATAGCAATCAGCCCCAGCATTTT.

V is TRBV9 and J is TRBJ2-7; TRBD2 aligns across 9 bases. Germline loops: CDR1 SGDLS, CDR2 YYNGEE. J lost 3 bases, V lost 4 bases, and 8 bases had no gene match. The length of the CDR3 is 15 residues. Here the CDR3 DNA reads TGTGCCAGCAGCCTGAGGGGGACTAGCAGCTACGAGCAGTACTTC. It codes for CASSLRGTSSYEQYF.

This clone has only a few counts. CDR3 DNA sequence: TGTGCCAGCAGCTCTAACGCGGGGGGGCTCGAGCAGTACTTC. It specifies CASSSNAGGLEQYF. The chain couples TRBV7-2 to TRBJ2-7; the match to TRBD2 covers 9 bases. CDR3 length: 14 amino acids. The germline V gene encodes CDR1 SGHTA and CDR2 FQGNSA. The V segment lost 4 bases and the J segment 6 bases; nucleotides outside the gene matches: 7. Full variable domain (remainder filled in from reference TRBV7-2 and TRBJ2-7): GAGVSQSPSNKVTEKGKDVELRCDPISGHTALYWYRQSLGQGLEFLIYFQGNSAPDKSGLPSDRFSAERTGGSVSTLTIQRTQQEDSAVYLCASSSNAGGLEQYFGPGTRLTVT.

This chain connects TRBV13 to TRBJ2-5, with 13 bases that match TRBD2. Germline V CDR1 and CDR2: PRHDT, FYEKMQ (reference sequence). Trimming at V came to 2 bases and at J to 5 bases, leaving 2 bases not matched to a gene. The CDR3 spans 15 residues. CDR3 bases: TGTGCCAGCAGCTTATGGACTAGCGGGGGCGAGACCCAGTACTTC. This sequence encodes CASSLWTSGGETQYF.

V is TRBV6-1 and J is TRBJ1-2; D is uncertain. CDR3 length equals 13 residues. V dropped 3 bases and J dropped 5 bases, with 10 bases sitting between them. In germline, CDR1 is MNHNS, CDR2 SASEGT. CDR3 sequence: CASSDGRFYGYTF. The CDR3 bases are TGTGCCAGCAGTGACGGTAGATTTTATGGCTACACCTTC.

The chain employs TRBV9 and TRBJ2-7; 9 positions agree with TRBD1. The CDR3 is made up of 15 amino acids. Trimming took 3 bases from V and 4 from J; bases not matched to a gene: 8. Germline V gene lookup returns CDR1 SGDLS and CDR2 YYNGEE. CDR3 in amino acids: CASSGWTGETYEQYF. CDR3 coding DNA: TGTGCCAGCAGCGGGTGGACAGGGGAAACGTACGAGCAGTACTTC.

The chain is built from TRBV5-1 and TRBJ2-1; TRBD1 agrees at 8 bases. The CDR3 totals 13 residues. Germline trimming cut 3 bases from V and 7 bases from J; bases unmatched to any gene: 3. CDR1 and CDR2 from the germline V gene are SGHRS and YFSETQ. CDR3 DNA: TGCGCCAGCAGCTCCTGGGACAGGAATGAGCAGTTCTTC. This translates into CASSSWDRNEQFF.

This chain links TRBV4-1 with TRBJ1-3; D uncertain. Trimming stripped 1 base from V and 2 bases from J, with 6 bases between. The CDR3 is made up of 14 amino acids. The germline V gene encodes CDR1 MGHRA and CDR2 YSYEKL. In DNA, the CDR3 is TGCGCCAGCAGCCAAGGGTCAGCTGGAAACACCATATATTTT. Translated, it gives CASSQGSAGNTIYF.

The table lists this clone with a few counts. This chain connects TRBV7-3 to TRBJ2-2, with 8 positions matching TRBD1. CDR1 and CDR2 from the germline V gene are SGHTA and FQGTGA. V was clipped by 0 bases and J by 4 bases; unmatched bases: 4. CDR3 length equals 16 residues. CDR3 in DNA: TGTGCCAGCAGCTTAACGGGACAGGAGAGCACCGGGGAGCTGTTTTTT. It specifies CASSLTGQESTGELFF. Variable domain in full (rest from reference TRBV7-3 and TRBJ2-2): GAGVSQTPSNKVTEKGKYVELRCDPISGHTALYWYRQSLGQGPEFLIYFQGTGAADDSGLPNDRFFAVRPEGSVSTLKIQRTERGDSAVYLCASSLTGQESTGELFFGEGSRLTVL.

The CDR3, as DNA: TGTGCCAGCAGCCAGAGCGGGAGCTCCTACGAGCAGTACTTC. Its translation: CASSQSGSSYEQYF. This chain links TRBV6-6 with TRBJ2-7; 8 bases align to TRBD2. The V gene's germline CDR1 is MNHNY and CDR2 SVGAGI (reference sequence). This CDR3 spans 14 amino acids. Trimming cost V 6 bases and J 0 bases; bases outside gene matches: 4.

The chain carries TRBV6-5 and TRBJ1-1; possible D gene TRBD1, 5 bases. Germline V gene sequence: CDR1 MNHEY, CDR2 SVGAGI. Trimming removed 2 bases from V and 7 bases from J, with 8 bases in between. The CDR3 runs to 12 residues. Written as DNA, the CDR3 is TGTGCCAGCAGTTACCGCGGGGGTGAAGCTTTCTTT. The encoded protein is CASSYRGGEAFF.

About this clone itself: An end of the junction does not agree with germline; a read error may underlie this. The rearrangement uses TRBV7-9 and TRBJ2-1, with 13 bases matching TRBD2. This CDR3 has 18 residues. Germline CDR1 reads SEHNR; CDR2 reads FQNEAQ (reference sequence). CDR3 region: CSSSLEWGGTSGTNEQFF. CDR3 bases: TGTTCCAGCAGCTTAGAGTGGGGTGGGACTAGCGGGACGAATGAGCAGTTCTTC.

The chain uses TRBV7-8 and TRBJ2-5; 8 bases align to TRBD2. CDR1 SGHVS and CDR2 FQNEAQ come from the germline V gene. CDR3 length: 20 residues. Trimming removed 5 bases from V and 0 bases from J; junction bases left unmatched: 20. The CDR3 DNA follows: TGTGCCAGCAGCCCGGGGGGGCGCGGGAGAGTCGGGGGGTACCAAGAGACCCAGTACTTC. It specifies CASSPGGRGRVGGYQETQYF.

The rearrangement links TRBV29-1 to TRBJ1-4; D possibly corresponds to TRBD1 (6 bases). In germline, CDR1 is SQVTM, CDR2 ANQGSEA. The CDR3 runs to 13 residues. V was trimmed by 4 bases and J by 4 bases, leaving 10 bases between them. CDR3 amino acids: CSVGGGVNEKLFF. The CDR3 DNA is TGCAGCGTTGGGGGGGGCGTTAATGAAAAACTGTTTTTT. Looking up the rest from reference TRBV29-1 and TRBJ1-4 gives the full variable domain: SAVISQKPSRDICQRGTSLTIQCQVDSQVTMMFWYRQQPGQSLTLIATANQGSEATYESGFVIDKFPISRPNLTFSTLTVSNMSPEDSSIYLCSVGGGVNEKLFFGSGTQLSVL.

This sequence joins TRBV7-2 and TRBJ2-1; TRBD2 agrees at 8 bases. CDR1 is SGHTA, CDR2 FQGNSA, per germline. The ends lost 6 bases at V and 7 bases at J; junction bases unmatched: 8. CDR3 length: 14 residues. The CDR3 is CASSGVAGRNEQFF. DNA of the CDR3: TGTGCCAGCAGTGGGGTAGCGGGAAGAAATGAGCAGTTCTTC.

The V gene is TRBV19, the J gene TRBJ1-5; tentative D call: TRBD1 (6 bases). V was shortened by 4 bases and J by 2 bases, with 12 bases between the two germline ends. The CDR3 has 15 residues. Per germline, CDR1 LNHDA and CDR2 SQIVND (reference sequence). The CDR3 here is CASSTPRGRNQPQHF. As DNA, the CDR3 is TGTGCCAGTAGTACCCCCAGGGGCCGCAATCAGCCCCAGCATTTT. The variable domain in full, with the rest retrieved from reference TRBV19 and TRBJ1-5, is DGGITQSPKYLFRKEGQNVTLSCEQNLNHDAMYWYRQDPGQGLRLIYYSQIVNDFQKGDIAEGYSVSREKKESFPLTVTSAQKNPTAFYLCASSTPRGRNQPQHFGDGTRLSIL.

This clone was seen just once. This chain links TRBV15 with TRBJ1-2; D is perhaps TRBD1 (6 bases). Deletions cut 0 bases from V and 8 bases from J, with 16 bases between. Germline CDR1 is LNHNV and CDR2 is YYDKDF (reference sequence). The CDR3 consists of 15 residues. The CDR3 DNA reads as TGTGCCACCAGCAGAGATCGTAGCAGGGGCCTCGGCTACACCTTC. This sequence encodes CATSRDRSRGLGYTF.

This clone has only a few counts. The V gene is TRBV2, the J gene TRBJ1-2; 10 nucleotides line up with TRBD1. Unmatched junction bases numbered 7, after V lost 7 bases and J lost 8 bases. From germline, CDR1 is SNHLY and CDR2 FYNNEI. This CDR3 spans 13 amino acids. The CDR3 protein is CASNRQGAAGYTF. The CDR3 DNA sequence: TGTGCCAGCAATCGACAGGGGGCGGCGGGCTACACCTTC.

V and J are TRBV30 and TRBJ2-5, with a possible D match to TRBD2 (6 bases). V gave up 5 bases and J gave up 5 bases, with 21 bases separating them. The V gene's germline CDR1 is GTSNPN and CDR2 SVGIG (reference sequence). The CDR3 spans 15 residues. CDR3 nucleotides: TGTGCCTGGGGGGAGGAGGTAGGGCGCTGGGAGACCCAGTACTTC. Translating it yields CAWGEEVGRWETQYF.

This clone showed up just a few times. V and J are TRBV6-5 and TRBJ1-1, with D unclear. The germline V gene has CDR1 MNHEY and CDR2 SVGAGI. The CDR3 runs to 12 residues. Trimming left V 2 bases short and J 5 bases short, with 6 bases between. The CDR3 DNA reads TGTGCCAGCAGTTACGGGAGGACTGAAGCTTTCTTT. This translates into CASSYGRTEAFF.

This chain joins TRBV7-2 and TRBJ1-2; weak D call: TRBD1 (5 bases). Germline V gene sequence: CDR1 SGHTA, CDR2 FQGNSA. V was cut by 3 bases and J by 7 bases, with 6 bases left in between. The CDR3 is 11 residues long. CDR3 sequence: CASSFRAGYTF. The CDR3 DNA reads TGTGCCAGCAGCTTCAGGGCTGGCTACACCTTC.

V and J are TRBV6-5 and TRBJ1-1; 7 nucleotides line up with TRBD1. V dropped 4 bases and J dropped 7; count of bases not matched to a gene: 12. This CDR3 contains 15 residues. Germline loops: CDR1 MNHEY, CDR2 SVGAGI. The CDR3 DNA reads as TGTGCCAGCAGTTTTACAGGGGCGGCCTGGGATGAAGCTTTCTTT. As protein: CASSFTGAAWDEAFF.

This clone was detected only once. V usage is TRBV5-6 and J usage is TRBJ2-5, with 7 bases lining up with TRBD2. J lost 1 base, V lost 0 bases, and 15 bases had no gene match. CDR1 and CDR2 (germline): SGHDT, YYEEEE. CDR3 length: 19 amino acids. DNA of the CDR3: TGTGCCAGCAGCTTGGCCGGGAGGCTGTCTAGCCGGGTCCAAGAGACCCAGTACTTC. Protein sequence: CASSLAGRLSSRVQETQYF.

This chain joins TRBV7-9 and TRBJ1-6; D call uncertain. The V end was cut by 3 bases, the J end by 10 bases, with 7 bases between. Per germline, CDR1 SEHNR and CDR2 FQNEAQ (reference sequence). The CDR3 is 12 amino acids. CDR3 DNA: TGTGCCAGCAGCTTTTGGGAGTCACCCCTCCACTTT. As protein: CASSFWESPLHF.

CDR3 sequence reads: CASQPRQGGELFF. As DNA, the CDR3 is TGTGCCAGCCAGCCACGCCAGGGCGGGGAGCTGTTTTTT. The rearrangement joins TRBV6-4 to TRBJ2-2; a weak D match, TRBD1 (5 bases). Trimming removed 8 bases at V and 7 bases at J, with 14 bases between. The CDR3 consists of 13 residues. Germline-derived CDR1 and CDR2 are MRHNA and SNTAGT.